A selection of T cell receptor beta chains follows, all from one sample in a study of cytomegalovirus exposure and HLA in healthy donors. Generated by immunoSEQ multiplex PCR, the TCRdb table keeps only in-frame clones and is missing some. The sample shows about 200,000 clones, 70% to 85% of them seen only once. Sequenced input: PBMCs. These receptor sequences come from a middle-aged man in good health and CMV-seronegative. The CDR3 runs from the conserved cysteine through the conserved F or W. D genes are given only for firm matches. Clone size is stated in some rows and not others, as once, few, many or a class when expanded.

NA,TRBV5-8,TRBD2,TRBJ2-2,TGTGCCAGCACTACCCCCCGGGGGGGATGGGACACCGGGGAGCTGTTTTTT,CASTTPRGGWDTGELFF
NA,TRBV25-1,TRBD1,TRBJ1-2,TGTGCCAGCAGTGAAAGGGGACAGGCCTCGAACTACACCTTC,CASSERGQASNYTF
NA,TRBV18,NA,TRBJ1-5,TGTGCCAGCTCACCATCACAGTCTATCAATCAGCCCCAGCATTTT,CASSPSQSINQPQHF
NA,TRBV27,NA,TRBJ1-1,TGTGCCACCAGAGTACTGGAGGTGGGCACTGAAGCTTTCTTT,CATRVLEVGTEAFF
NA,TRBV6-5,NA,TRBJ2-5,TGTGCCAGCAGTTACTCGCAAGAGCAGTACTTC,CASSYSQEQYF
NA,TRBV19,NA,TRBJ1-1,TGTGCCAGTAGGACAGGTGGGAAAGTACTCAACACTGAAGCTTTCTTT,CASRTGGKVLNTEAFF
NA,TRBV6-1,NA,TRBJ2-7,TGTGCCAGCAGTCAAACAGGGATAAGTTTCTACGAGCAGTACTTC,CASSQTGISFYEQYF
NA,TRBV27,TRBD1,TRBJ1-4,TGTGCCAGCAGGGACAGGGGGGGTAATGAAAAACTGTTTTTT,CASRDRGGNEKLFF
few,TRBV19,NA,TRBJ2-7,TGTGCCAGTAGTCCCCGACTGAGCTCCTACGAGCAGTACTTC,CASSPRLSSYEQYF
NA,TRBV7-9,TRBD1,TRBJ1-5,TGTGCCAGCAGCTGGACCGGGACAGGGGTGGGGGAAACCCAGCATTTT,CASSWTGTGVGETQHF
NA,TRBV27,NA,TRBJ2-7,TGTGCCAGCAGTCGAGGGTACGAGCAGTACTTC,CASSRGYEQYF
NA,TRBV4-2,NA,TRBJ2-7,TGTGCCAGCAGCCAAGCCGGTACGAAGCAGTACTTC,CASSQAGTKQYF
NA,TRBV5-1,NA,TRBJ1-5,TGCGCCAGCAGCTTGGACAGCGGAAGCAATCAGCCCCAGCATTTT,CASSLDSGSNQPQHF
NA,TRBV19,NA,TRBJ2-1,TGTGCCAGTAGTATAATGCTAGCGCGATACAATGAGCAGTTCTTC,CASSIMLARYNEQFF
NA,TRBV28,TRBD1,TRBJ2-7,TGTGCCAGCAGTAAACCGGGACAGGGACGCAACGAGCAGTACTTC,CASSKPGQGRNEQYF
NA,TRBV11-2,NA,TRBJ2-4,TGTGCCAGCAGCTTAGATCTCCTAGCCAAAAACATTCAGTACTTC,CASSLDLLAKNIQYF
NA,TRBV9,TRBD2,TRBJ2-3,TGTGCCAGCAGCCCGGCTAGCGGGCCTAATACGCAGTATTTT,CASSPASGPNTQYF
NA,TRBV25-1,NA,TRBJ1-2,TGTGCCAGCGTTGAAGACGGGAACTATGGCTACACCTTC,CASVEDGNYGYTF
NA,TRBV6-1,NA,TRBJ2-7,TGTGCCAGCAGTTCAGGGGGGAGCTCCTACGAGCAGTACTTC,CASSSGGSSYEQYF
NA,TRBV28,TRBD2,TRBJ2-7,TGTGCCAGCAGTATGACTAGCGGGAGAAGGGAAAGGGGCTCCTACGAGCAGTACTTC,CASSMTSGRRERGSYEQYF